A selection of T cell receptor beta chains follows, all from one sample in a study of T cell repertoires in cytomegalovirus infection. These receptors are not linked to any known antigen. TCRdb independently ran MiXCR on the reads; one entry per CDR3 protein. The sample has fewer than 25,000 distinct CDR3 sequences, approximately 22% seen once; the top ten hold approximately 91%. The specimen comprised CD8+ T cells from cultured PBMCs, sampled from culture after CMV antigen stimulation. The receptors come from a human donor in good health (CMV status not recorded). Some clones in this sample may be carry-over from other donors' samples. Both conserved end residues are part of each CDR3. A D gene is named only where the DNA matches it firmly. For some rows the clone size is stated as once, few or many, or as a class when expanded; others skip it.

abundance	v_gene	d_gene	j_gene	CDR3aa	CDR3nt
.	TRBV4-1	.	TRBJ2-3	CASSQPGRSGDTQYF	TGCGCCAGCAGCCAACCCGGACGGTCGGGAGATACGCAGTATTTT
.	TRBV5-4	.	TRBJ2-6	CASSLGGSGANVLTF	TGTGCCAGCAGCTTGGGGGGCTCTGGGGCCAACGTCCTGACTTTC
.	TRBV7-2	.	TRBJ1-4	CASSRAPIPSNEKLFF	TGTGCCAGCAGCCGGGCCCCTATCCCGTCAAATGAAAAACTGTTTTTT
.	TRBV11-3	TRBD2	TRBJ2-1	CASSPSGGDDNEQFF	TGTGCCAGCAGCCCCAGCGGGGGGGATGACAATGAGCAGTTCTTC
few	TRBV4-3	.	TRBJ1-2	CASSGNYGYTF	TGCGCCAGCAGCGGGAACTATGGCTACACCTTC
.	TRBV27	.	TRBJ1-2	CASSSGAAWTF	TGTGCCAGCAGTTCCGGAGCAGCTTGGACCTTC
many	TRBV7-8	TRBD1	TRBJ2-5	CASSLGTGIGETQYF	TGTGCCAGCAGCTTGGGGACAGGGATCGGGGAGACCCAGTACTTC
.	TRBV2	TRBD1	TRBJ1-1	CASRGQEAFF	TGTGCCAGTAGGGGACAGGAAGCTTTCTTT
many	TRBV7-2	.	TRBJ2-3	CASSPVGGADTQYF	TGTGCCAGCAGCCCCGTTGGGGGGGCGGATACGCAGTATTTT
once	TRBV28	.	TRBJ2-5	CASSQRGAYQETQYF	TGTGCCAGCAGTCAGAGGGGGGCGTACCAAGAGACCCAGTACTTC
few	TRBV7-6	TRBD2	TRBJ2-5	CASSLDRRGGQETQYF	TGTGCCAGCAGCTTAGATCGGCGGGGGGGACAAGAGACCCAGTACTTC
few	TRBV12-3/TRBV12-4	TRBD1	TRBJ1-6	CASSILDRVGSPLHF	TGTGCCAGCAGTATCCTGGACAGGGTAGGCTCACCCCTCCACTTT
few	TRBV7-6	TRBD2	TRBJ2-3	CASSLRLAGAFTDTQYF	TGTGCCAGCAGCCTCAGACTAGCGGGGGCCTTCACAGATACGCAGTATTTT
.	TRBV29-1	TRBD2	TRBJ2-1	CSVAGGLAGDYNEQFF	TGCAGCGTTGCAGGGGGACTAGCGGGGGACTACAATGAGCAGTTCTTC
few	TRBV12-3/TRBV12-4	.	TRBJ2-7	CASCLGAHCKQYF	TGTGCCAGCTGTCTGGGGGCCCACTGCAAGCAGTACTTC
many	TRBV12-3/TRBV12-4	TRBD1	TRBJ2-3	CASSPGQATDTQYF	TGTGCCAGCAGTCCGGGACAGGCCACAGATACGCAGTATTTT
many	TRBV4-1	.	TRBJ2-7	CASSRSTRASHEQYF	TGCGCCAGCAGCCGATCGACGAGAGCTTCCCACGAGCAGTACTTC
many	TRBV19	.	TRBJ1-5	CASSISYDSAFQPQHF	TGTGCCAGTAGTATATCTTATGACAGTGCTTTTCAGCCCCAGCATTTT
.	TRBV3-1	TRBD1	TRBJ1-2	CASSPGQGPGYTF	TGTGCCAGCAGTCCCGGACAGGGTCCTGGCTACACCTTC
many	TRBV6-2/TRBV6-3	.	TRBJ2-7	CASSHWTDPRALGQYF	TGTGCCAGCAGTCACTGGACAGACCCACGGGCCCTAGGACAGTACTTC
.	TRBV6-5	TRBD1	TRBJ1-2	CASSYGQGAAGYTF	TGTGCCAGCAGTTACGGACAGGGGGCGGCTGGCTACACCTTC
.	TRBV10-3	TRBD1	TRBJ2-7	CASWTGGNSYEQYF	TGTGCCTCCTGGACAGGGGGGAACTCCTACGAGCAGTACTTC
few	TRBV11-2	.	TRBJ2-1	CASSLESGFYNEQFF	TGTGCCAGCAGCTTAGAGAGCGGGTTCTACAATGAGCAGTTCTTC
few	TRBV7-9	.	TRBJ2-7	CASSLPPETNSYEQYF	TGTGCCAGCAGCCTCCCTCCCGAGACAAATTCCTACGAGCAGTACTTC
many	TRBV4-2	TRBD1	TRBJ2-7	CASSQGQGSNEQYF	TGTGCCAGCAGCCAGGGACAGGGATCCAACGAGCAGTACTTC
many	TRBV7-8	.	TRBJ2-2	CASSFGQLLNTGELFF	TGTGCCAGCAGCTTTGGACAGCTACTGAACACCGGGGAGCTGTTTTTT
.	TRBV5-4	.	TRBJ1-3	CASRRDGNSGNTIYF	TGTGCCAGCAGAAGGGACGGAAACTCTGGAAACACCATATATTTT
.	TRBV6-6	.	TRBJ1-5	CASSYNLDEGYQPQHF	TGTGCCAGCAGTTACAACTTAGACGAAGGTTATCAGCCCCAGCATTTT
.	TRBV11-2	.	TRBJ1-3	CAKLPLGGNTIYF	TGTGCCAAACTACCCCTCGGAGGAAACACCATATATTTT
.	TRBV7-2	.	TRBJ2-7	CASSLDSGDYEQYF	TGTGCCAGCAGCTTAGACTCAGGGGACTACGAGCAGTACTTC
many	TRBV4-1	TRBD1	TRBJ1-2	CASSQDQGGGYTF	TGCGCCAGCAGCCAAGATCAGGGGGGAGGCTACACCTTC
many	TRBV4-3	.	TRBJ1-1	CASSQDPVGGRKAFF	TGCGCCAGCAGCCAAGATCCGGTCGGGGGGAGGAAAGCTTTCTTT
many	TRBV7-9	.	TRBJ2-7	CASSLEIGGRTPLSYEQYF	TGTGCCAGCAGCTTAGAGATAGGGGGAAGAACCCCTCTCTCCTACGAGCAGTACTTC
many	TRBV28	.	TRBJ2-7	CASSLVLSLSYEQYF	TGTGCCAGCAGTTTAGTCCTTAGCCTATCCTACGAGCAGTACTTC
few	TRBV5-6	.	TRBJ1-2	CASSLGTLHYGYTF	TGTGCCAGCAGCTTGGGGACACTGCACTATGGCTACACCTTC
many	TRBV7-6	.	TRBJ2-1	CASTETGREQFF	TGTGCCAGCACCGAAACGGGGCGTGAGCAGTTCTTC
many	TRBV28	TRBD1	TRBJ1-1	CASSKQGENTEAFF	TGTGCCAGCAGTAAACAGGGGGAAAACACTGAAGCTTTCTTT
.	TRBV19	.	TRBJ1-1	CASSIGGNTEAFF	TGTGCCAGTAGTATCGGCGGTAACACTGAAGCTTTCTTT
few	TRBV28	TRBD2	TRBJ2-1	CASRRLAGFNEQFF	TGTGCCAGCAGGAGACTAGCGGGGTTCAATGAGCAGTTCTTC
.	TRBV5-6	.	TRBJ2-1	CASSRWREQFF	TGTGCCAGCAGCCGCTGGAGGGAGCAGTTCTTC
few	TRBV7-9	.	TRBJ2-5	CASSLGAGETQYF	TGTGCCAGCAGCTTGGGGGCCGGAGAGACCCAGTACTTC
.	TRBV4-3	.	TRBJ2-2	CASSPQGGLNTGELFF	TGCGCCAGCAGCCCCCAGGGGGGCTTGAACACCGGGGAGCTGTTTTTT
few	TRBV28	.	TRBJ1-4	CASSPQGEKLFF	TGTGCCAGCAGCCCCCAGGGAGAAAAACTGTTTTTT
.	TRBV2	TRBD1	TRBJ2-1	CASEERDRGHNEQFF	TGTGCCAGCGAGGAACGGGACAGGGGCCACAATGAGCAGTTCTTC
.	TRBV7-9	TRBD1	TRBJ2-7	CASSGGDRAPEQYF	TGTGCCAGCAGCGGGGGGGACAGGGCCCCCGAGCAGTACTTC
few	TRBV4-1	TRBD2	TRBJ2-3	CASSQDLQGLARDTQYF	TGCGCCAGCAGCCAAGACCTTCAGGGACTAGCACGAGATACGCAGTATTTT
few	TRBV10-3	TRBD2	TRBJ2-1	CAISGGVAGELSSYNEQFF	TGTGCCATCAGCGGAGGTGTAGCGGGGGAACTGAGCTCCTACAATGAGCAGTTCTTC
.	TRBV6-6	TRBD1	TRBJ1-1	CASRGQGAKYTEAFF	TGTGCCAGCAGAGGACAGGGGGCGAAATACACTGAAGCTTTCTTT
.	TRBV7-9	TRBD1	TRBJ1-1	CASSSSDRGRGNTEAFF	TGTGCCAGCAGCTCTTCCGACAGGGGGCGCGGGAACACTGAAGCTTTCTTT
few	TRBV2	.	TRBJ1-1	CASSARGGAFF	TGTGCCAGCAGTGCGAGGGGGGGAGCTTTCTTT
few	TRBV13	.	TRBJ2-1	CASSFRSEAHNEQFF	TGTGCCAGCAGCTTTAGGAGTGAGGCCCACAATGAGCAGTTCTTC
.	TRBV28	.	TRBJ2-5	CASASPWGGAETQYF	TGTGCCAGCGCAAGCCCATGGGGCGGGGCGGAGACCCAGTACTTC
.	TRBV9	.	TRBJ2-3	CASSSPQGPPQYF	TGTGCCAGCAGCTCCCCCCAGGGACCTCCGCAGTATTTT
many	TRBV7-2	.	TRBJ1-1	CASSRRDFSNTEAFF	TGTGCCAGCAGCCGAAGGGACTTCTCCAACACTGAAGCTTTCTTT
many	TRBV7-2	TRBD1	TRBJ1-2	CASSLNSGGGYTF	TGTGCCAGCAGCTTAAATTCAGGGGGTGGCTACACCTTC
few	TRBV18	.	TRBJ2-2	CASSSREDGAGELFF	TGTGCCAGCTCTTCTAGGGAGGACGGTGCCGGGGAGCTGTTTTTT
many	TRBV12-3/TRBV12-4	.	TRBJ1-4	CASTDEDLGEKLFF	TGTGCCAGCACGGACGAGGACCTTGGGGAAAAACTGTTTTTT
many	TRBV7-6	.	TRBJ1-1	CASSFGRSGMNTEAFF	TGTGCCAGCAGCTTTGGACGATCAGGGATGAACACTGAAGCTTTCTTT
many	TRBV7-8	TRBD2	TRBJ2-7	CASSFGLAGTEQYF	TGTGCCAGCAGCTTTGGACTAGCGGGGACCGAGCAGTACTTC
many	TRBV7-9	.	TRBJ1-2	CASSSSSWGGQKGYGYTF	TGTGCCAGCAGCTCTTCGAGTTGGGGAGGCCAAAAGGGCTATGGCTACACCTTC